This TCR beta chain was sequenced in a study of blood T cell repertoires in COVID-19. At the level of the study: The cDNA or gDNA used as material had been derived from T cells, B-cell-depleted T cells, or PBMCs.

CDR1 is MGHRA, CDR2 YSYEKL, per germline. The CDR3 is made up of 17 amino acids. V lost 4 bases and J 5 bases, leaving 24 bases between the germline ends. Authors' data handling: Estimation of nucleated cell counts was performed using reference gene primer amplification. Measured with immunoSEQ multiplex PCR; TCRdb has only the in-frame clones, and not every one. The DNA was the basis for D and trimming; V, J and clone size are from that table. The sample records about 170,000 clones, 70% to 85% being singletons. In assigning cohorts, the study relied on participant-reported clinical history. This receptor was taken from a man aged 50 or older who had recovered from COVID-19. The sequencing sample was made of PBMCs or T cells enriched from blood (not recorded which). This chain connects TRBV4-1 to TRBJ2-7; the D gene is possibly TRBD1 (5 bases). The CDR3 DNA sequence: TGCGCCAGCAGCCGATTTGTGCAGGGTGACGAAATCCACGAGCAGTACTTC. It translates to CASSRFVQGDEIHEQYF.